This T cell receptor beta chain comes out of a study of beta chain features in type 1 diabetes listed by TCRdb under 2018. General notes on the study: Mean age, gender distribution, total cell number and subset yield were not different between patients and healthy donors. Across all samples, around 99 million sorted cells were examined, and cell number per subset correlated strongly with RNA yield. The study compared TCRB repertoires of sorted circulating CD4+ T cell subsets between recently diagnosed type 1 diabetes patients and matched healthy donors. Regulatory and stem cell-like memory subsets were isolated from only 8 patients and roughly 8 healthy donors, whereas naive and central memory subsets came from all 30 or so donors.

The entire amount of isolated RNA was reverse transcribed using the High Capacity cDNA Reverse Transcription Kit, so the sequenced TCRB transcripts were expressed ones. Naive, central memory and regulatory T cell samples underwent deep immunoSEQ sequencing, averaging about 3.5 million total reads per sample. After sorted cells were lysed in RLT buffer, RNA was extracted with DNase-treated RNeasy Micro or Mini kits, with the choice depending on cell number. Each cell subset was processed on its own to prevent cross-contamination, while patient and healthy donor samples were processed together. Using the immunoSEQ multiplex PCR, TCRB sequences were amplified from cDNA into 87-bp fragments spanning the CDR3 region. The amplicons were sequenced using the Illumina HiSeq platform. As for the authors' bioinformatics: PCR bias was corrected computationally using synthetic template baselines, and reads within Hamming distance 2 were collapsed, with unmergeable singletons discarded. Reads were aligned against IMGT to assign V, D and J genes, CDR3 length and insertions or deletions at six rearrangement sites. Within each subset, clonotype counts were normalized to sorted cell number, after which true diversity and Gini coefficients were computed with the tcR R package. The overlap coefficient, calculated on TCRB nucleotide sequences, was used to quantify repertoire sharing. Out-of-frame TCRB sequences from naive cells were analyzed as a proxy for the pre-selection repertoire. TCRdb limited this immuneACCESS table to in-frame rearrangements with V and J called. A share of clones is missing; checked studies link under half to unresolved V genes, and the rest is unexplained. Clone size and V and J calls were adopted from that table, with D and trimming inferred from the DNA. For this sample there are about 350,000 clones; less than 20% appear just once. Under 0.055% of the sample lies in the top ten.

The junction shows trimming of 6 bases on V and 5 bases on J, and the gene matches do not reach 4 bases of it. The CDR3 measures 12 amino acids from cysteine to phenylalanine. Only the CDR3 portion is preserved as DNA: 36 bases, with reading frame beginning at the first base. The germline V gene encodes CDR1 SQVTM and CDR2 ANQGSEA. Each donor gave one peripheral blood draw, averaging roughly 120 mL, which was collected into heparinised tubes. Naive, central memory, regulatory and stem cell-like memory CD4+ T cells were sorted on a BD FACSAria II using a panel including CD45RO, CCR7, CD25, CD127, CD95 and CD27. Purity was above 98% for every sorted population. PBMCs were isolated right away by Lymphoprep density gradient centrifugation and were stained directly, without culture. Samples were stained and sorted in pairs, with one healthy donor and one patient per experiment, so that batch effects were minimized.

On this clone itself: Its antigen specificity is not known. Nothing much larger sits one base from this clone, and base qualities are not available. Other DNA sequences in this sample translate to the same CDR3.

The study at large found these results: Fewer insertions and more nucleotide deletions at VDJ recombination sites were observed in patients with type 1 diabetes, implying thymic rearrangement abnormalities. PCR might favor shorter templates, but patient and control samples were amplified and corrected together, so any skew would affect both groups equally. In all four CD4+ subsets, TCRB CDR3 length was moderately but significantly shorter in type 1 diabetes patients. Because cDNA was sequenced instead of genomic DNA, activated cells with high expression could be over-represented, although the groups did not differ in activation or CD3 levels. Naive, central memory and regulatory TCRB repertoires appeared more similar among patients than among healthy donors. Because the HLA sub-analyses included only small numbers of individuals, any influence of HLA type on TCRB rearrangement was left unresolved.

This TCR was recovered from a woman aged 18-29 years in good health. The chain couples TRBV29-1 to TRBJ1-1, and TRBD1 aligns with 9 junction nucleotides. The material sequenced was naive CD4+ T cells from blood. This sample's cell subset or site label indicates: true naive CD4+ T cells. The CDR3 is CSVRQGDTEAFF. The DNA sequence follows: TGCAGCGTCCGACAGGGGGATACTGAAGCTTTCTTT.